This TCR beta chain was recovered during a study of blood T cell repertoires in COVID-19. Study overall: The origin of the acute and convalescent COVID-19 samples was the United States, Italy and Spain. From T cells, B-cell-depleted T cells, or PBMCs came the material, which was cDNA or gDNA.

TCRdb's table, derived via immunoSEQ multiplex PCR, lists solely in-frame clones and lacks some. Altogether around 300,000 clones are present, about 89% being singletons, with the ten largest covering less than 1%. In germline, CDR1 is SNHLY, CDR2 FYNNEI. V shed 6 bases and J shed 1 base, with 15 bases lying between them. CDR3 size: 15 residues. This chain links TRBV2 with TRBJ1-1, with no clear D. This TCR was recovered from a woman in her forties who had recovered from COVID-19. Sequencing was performed on peripheral blood. CDR3 bases: TGTGCCAGCAGCTTCTCCGGAGGTGGGAACACTGAAGCTTTCTTT. It codes for CASSFSGGGNTEAFF. The whole variable domain, filled in from reference TRBV2 and TRBJ1-1, reads EPEVTQTPSHQVTQMGQEVILRCVPISNHLYFYWYRQILGQKVEFLVSFYNNEISEKSEIFDDQFSVERPDGSNFTLKIRSTKLEDSAMYFCASSFSGGGNTEAFFGQGTRLTVV.